This TCR beta chain was sequenced during a study of OX40 agonist ivuxolimab in advanced cancers. As for the study in general: Patients with prior anti-PD-1, anti-PD-L1 or anti-CTLA-4 therapy were eligible; roughly 40% had some.

Some clones are missing from TCRdb's copy, which holds only in-frame ones; the method was immunoSEQ multiplex PCR. In the table there are approximately 90,000 clones, about 89% of which are singletons. Trimming took off 1 base at V and 10 bases at J, with 11 bases between the two ends. The CDR3 is made up of 13 amino acids. Germline lookup yields CDR1 MGHRA and CDR2 YSYEKL. The starting material was CD4+ or CD8+ T cells sorted from blood, obtained in a trial of the OX40 agonist ivuxolimab. This clonotype originated in an adult with an advanced solid tumor such as melanoma, head and neck, liver or kidney cancer. The chain couples TRBV4-1 to TRBJ1-5; no clear D. The CDR3 region is CASSQGVDFPQHF. The CDR3 bases are TGCGCCAGCAGCCAAGGTGTGGACTTCCCCCAGCATTTT.